A selection of T cell receptor beta chains follows, all from one sample in a study of OX40 agonist ivuxolimab in advanced cancers. The data were produced by immunoSEQ multiplex PCR, yet TCRdb's version contains in-frame clones alone and is incomplete. The table lists around 33,000 clones, 89% of them singletons. The sequences come from CD4+ or CD8+ T cells sorted from blood, collected in a trial of the OX40 agonist ivuxolimab. These receptors all stem from an adult with an advanced solid tumor such as melanoma, head and neck, liver or kidney cancer. The CDR3 runs from the conserved cysteine through the conserved F or W. The order of the fields is D gene, V gene, clone size, J gene, CDR3 DNA, CDR3 protein. D genes are given only for firm matches. Clone size appears in some rows only: once, few, many, or a class for an expanded clone.

>.|TRBV9|.|TRBJ2-7
TGTGCCAGCAGCTCCGAAGAAGGATCGCGGGAGCAGTACTTC
CASSSEEGSREQYF
>.|TRBV6-6|.|TRBJ2-4
TGTGCCAGCAGTTACCGAGAGGGGGCCAAAAACATTCAGTACTTC
CASSYREGAKNIQYF
>.|TRBV6-5|.|TRBJ1-1
TGTGCCAGCAGTTACGAGGGCAGGGGTCTAGGCACTGAAGCTTTCTTT
CASSYEGRGLGTEAFF
>TRBD2|TRBV29-1|.|TRBJ2-7
TGCAGCGTTGAAGAGGGGGGGGTGAGCTACGAGCAGTACTTC
CSVEEGGVSYEQYF
>TRBD2|TRBV6-5|once|TRBJ2-2
TGTGCTAGGCCGATAGCGGGAGGGGACCGGGAGCTGTTTTTT
CARPIAGGDRELFF
>.|TRBV7-3|.|TRBJ1-1
TGTGCCAGCAGCTTAAACCAGAACACTGAAGCTTTCTTT
CASSLNQNTEAFF
>TRBD1|TRBV2|.|TRBJ2-1
TGTGCCAGCAGTGAATGGGCCGGGACAGGGGGGCGGATAGCCTACAATGAGCAGTTCTTC
CASSEWAGTGGRIAYNEQFF
>TRBD2|TRBV5-4|.|TRBJ2-3
TGTGCCAGCAGCTTAGGTAGCGGGTATCCCACAGATACGCAGTATTTT
CASSLGSGYPTDTQYF
>.|TRBV7-6|.|TRBJ1-1
TGTGCCAGCAGCAAGCAGGACGGAAGACTAAACACTGAAGCTTTCTTT
CASSKQDGRLNTEAFF
>.|TRBV6-5|.|TRBJ1-3
TGTGCCAGCAGTTACTCTCGACCATCCTCTGGAAACACCATATATTTT
CASSYSRPSSGNTIYF
>.|TRBV19|.|TRBJ2-3
TGTGCCAGTCATGACGGCGGGGAAGTTGGCACAGATACGCAGTATTTT
CASHDGGEVGTDTQYF
>.|TRBV19|.|TRBJ2-5
TGTGCCAGTAACCGCCATGGGGCCGGGGAGACCCAGTACTTC
CASNRHGAGETQYF
>TRBD1|TRBV6-1|.|TRBJ1-4
TGTGCCAGCAGTGAAAACAGGGGGTTAAATGAAAAACTGTTTTTT
CASSENRGLNEKLFF
>.|TRBV6-1|.|TRBJ2-7
TGTGCCAGCAGTGGGTGGCGCGAGCAGTACTTC
CASSGWREQYF
>TRBD2|TRBV9|.|TRBJ2-2
TGTGCCAGCAGCGTAGCAAGGGGGGCTAGCGGGAGGATGAACACCGGGGAGCTGTTTTTT
CASSVARGASGRMNTGELFF
>.|TRBV9|.|TRBJ1-4
TGTGCCAGCAGCGCTACAGTTTTTCATAATGAAAAACTGTTTTTT
CASSATVFHNEKLFF
>.|TRBV16|.|TRBJ1-1
TGTGCCAGCAGCTCTGCCTGGGGAAACACTGAAGCTTTCTTT
CASSSAWGNTEAFF
>.|TRBV9|.|TRBJ2-3
TGTGCCAGCAGCGTAGCTGGAAGCCTGGGCGTGGATACGCAGTATTTT
CASSVAGSLGVDTQYF
>TRBD2|TRBV5-1|.|TRBJ2-2
TGCGCCAGCAGCTCCGGACTAGCGGGAAACACCGGGGAGCTGTTTTTT
CASSSGLAGNTGELFF
>TRBD1|TRBV28|.|TRBJ1-1
TGTGCCAGCAGTCCCCCGACAGGGATGAACACTGAAGCTTTCTTT
CASSPPTGMNTEAFF
>TRBD2|TRBV5-1|.|TRBJ2-1
TGCGCCAGCAGCTCTAGACCCGTAGCGGGTGCCTCCTACAATGAGCAGTTCTTC
CASSSRPVAGASYNEQFF
>.|TRBV5-1|.|TRBJ1-1
TGCGCCAGCAGCGTCGACAGGAACACTGAAGCTTTCTTT
CASSVDRNTEAFF
>TRBD2|TRBV20-1|.|TRBJ2-3
TGCAGTGCAGCGGGAGATTATACGCAGTATTTT
CSAAGDYTQYF
>.|TRBV5-1|.|TRBJ1-6
TGCGCCAGCAGCTTGGACAGCTCGTATTCACCCCTCCACTTT
CASSLDSSYSPLHF
>TRBD1|TRBV2|once|TRBJ1-1
TGTGCCAGCAGTGAACATCAGGGGGGAGTCACTGAAGCTTTCTTT
CASSEHQGGVTEAFF
>TRBD1|TRBV30|once|TRBJ1-4
TGTGCCTGGAACCCAAGGGGGCAAGCTAATGAAAAACTGTTTTTT
CAWNPRGQANEKLFF
>.|TRBV30|.|TRBJ2-5
TGTGCCTGGAACGGGGGAGGGCAGGGGGAGACCCAGTACTTC
CAWNGGGQGETQYF
>TRBD2|TRBV7-8|.|TRBJ2-1
TGTGCCAGCAGCTTATATCCTAGCGGGAGGTACAATGAGCAGTTCTTC
CASSLYPSGRYNEQFF
>TRBD1|TRBV7-2|once|TRBJ1-2
TGTGCCAGCAGCTTAGTCGGGACAGGAACGATCAACGGCGGCTACACCTTC
CASSLVGTGTINGGYTF
>.|TRBV21-1|.|TRBJ2-2
TGTGCCAGCAGCAAAGCTTCGGGGTCGGCGAACACCGGGGAGCTGTTTTTT
CASSKASGSANTGELFF
>.|TRBV9|.|TRBJ2-2
TGTGCCAGCAGCGCGGGAGTAGAGACCGGGGAGCTGTTTTTT
CASSAGVETGELFF